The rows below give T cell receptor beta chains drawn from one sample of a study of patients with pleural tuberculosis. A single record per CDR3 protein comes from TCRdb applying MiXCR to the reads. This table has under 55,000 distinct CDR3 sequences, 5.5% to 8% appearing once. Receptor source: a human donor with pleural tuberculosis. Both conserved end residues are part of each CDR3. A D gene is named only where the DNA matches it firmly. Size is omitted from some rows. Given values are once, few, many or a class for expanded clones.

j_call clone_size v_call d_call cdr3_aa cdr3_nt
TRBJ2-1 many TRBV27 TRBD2 CASSPVAGGNNEQFF TGTGCCAGCAGTCCCGTAGCGGGAGGCAACAATGAGCAGTTCTTC
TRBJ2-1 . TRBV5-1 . CASQLDNEQFF TGCGCCAGCCAGCTGGACAATGAGCAGTTCTTC
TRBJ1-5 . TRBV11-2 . CASSLEAQPRHF TGTGCCAGCAGCTTAGAAGCGCAGCCCCGGCATTTT
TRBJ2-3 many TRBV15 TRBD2 CATSRDIRTSGTDTQYF TGTGCCACCAGCAGAGATATCAGGACTAGCGGCACAGATACGCAGTATTTT
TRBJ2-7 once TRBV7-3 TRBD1 CASSWTGRDEQYF TGTGCCAGCAGCTGGACAGGGCGGGACGAGCAGTACTTC
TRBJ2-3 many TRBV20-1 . CSARDPGDSEYF TGCAGTGCTAGAGATCCGGGAGACAGCGAGTATTTT
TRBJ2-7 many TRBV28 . CATSAGPSYEQYF TGTGCCACCTCGGCAGGGCCCTCCTACGAGCAGTACTTC
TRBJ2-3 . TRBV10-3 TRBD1 CANSPGQGVTDTQYF TGTGCCAACTCTCCGGGACAGGGGGTCACAGATACGCAGTATTTT
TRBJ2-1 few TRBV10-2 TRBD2 CASSDEWTRAYNEQFF TGCGCCAGCAGTGATGAGTGGACTAGAGCGTACAATGAGCAGTTCTTC
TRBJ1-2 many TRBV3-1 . CASSQDPPRVFGYTF TGTGCCAGCAGCCAAGATCCACCCAGGGTGTTCGGCTACACCTTC
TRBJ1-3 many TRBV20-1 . CSARVVGSFRGNTIYF TGCAGTGCTAGAGTCGTAGGGTCGTTCCGAGGAAACACCATATATTTT
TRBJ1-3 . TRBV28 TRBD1 CASSSTGGRYSGNTIYF TGTGCCAGCAGTTCAACAGGGGGCCGGTACTCTGGAAACACCATATATTTT
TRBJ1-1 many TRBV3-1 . CASSTRVGTEAFF TGTGCCAGCAGCACTAGGGTGGGCACTGAAGCTTTCTTT
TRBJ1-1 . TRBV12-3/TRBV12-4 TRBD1 CASSSRGTGMTEAFF TGTGCCAGCAGTTCTAGGGGGACAGGGATGACTGAAGCTTTCTTT
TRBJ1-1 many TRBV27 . CASSSTVNTEAFF TGTGCCAGCAGTTCGACGGTGAACACTGAAGCTTTCTTT
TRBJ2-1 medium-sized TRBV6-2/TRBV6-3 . CASCLNNEQFF TGTGCCAGCTGCCTTAACAATGAGCAGTTCTTC
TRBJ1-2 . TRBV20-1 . CGARLQGGAYGYTF TGCGGTGCTAGGCTTCAGGGAGGGGCTTATGGCTACACCTTC
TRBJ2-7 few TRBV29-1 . CSVQAVKSYEQYF TGCAGCGTTCAAGCGGTCAAGAGTTACGAGCAGTACTTC
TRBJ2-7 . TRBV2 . CASGRSAYKQYF TGTGCCAGCGGGCGTTCAGCCTACAAGCAGTACTTC
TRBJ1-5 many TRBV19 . CASSTSGVNQPQHF TGTGCCAGTAGTACGTCAGGGGTCAATCAGCCCCAGCATTTT
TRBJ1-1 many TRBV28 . CASSLWAGSGHPEAFF TGTGCCAGCAGTTTATGGGCAGGGTCGGGTCACCCTGAAGCTTTCTTT
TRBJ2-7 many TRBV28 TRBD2 CASSSYATSGLGEQYF TGTGCCAGCAGTTCCTATGCCACTAGCGGCCTGGGGGAGCAGTACTTC
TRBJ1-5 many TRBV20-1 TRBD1 CSAKGTADVPPQHF TGCAGTGCTAAAGGGACAGCCGACGTGCCGCCCCAGCATTTT
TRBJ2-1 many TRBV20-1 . CSASWRSGGEQFF TGCAGTGCTAGTTGGCGGAGTGGGGGTGAGCAGTTCTTC
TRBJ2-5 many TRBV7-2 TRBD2 CASSLALAGGETQYF TGTGCCAGCAGCTTAGCCTTAGCGGGAGGGGAGACCCAGTACTTC
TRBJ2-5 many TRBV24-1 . CATSDGSVLQGTQYF TGTGCCACCAGTGATGGCAGCGTCCTCCAGGGCACCCAGTACTTC
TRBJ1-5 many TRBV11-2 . CASSLRGNQPQHF TGTGCCAGCAGCTTACGGGGGAATCAGCCCCAGCATTTT
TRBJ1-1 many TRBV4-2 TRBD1 CASSPGTAPQGDTEAFF TGTGCCAGCAGCCCCGGGACAGCTCCCCAAGGAGACACTGAAGCTTTCTTT
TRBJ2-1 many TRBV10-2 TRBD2 CASRTGTNGYNEQFF TGCGCCAGCAGGACCGGGACTAACGGCTACAATGAGCAGTTCTTC
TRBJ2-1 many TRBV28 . CASSIANAGYNEQFF TGTGCCAGCAGTATCGCGAACGCGGGATACAATGAGCAGTTCTTC
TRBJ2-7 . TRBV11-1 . CARRPSFSYEQYF TGTGCCAGACGGCCTAGCTTTTCCTACGAGCAGTACTTC
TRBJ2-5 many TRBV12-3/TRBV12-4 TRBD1 CASNGQGRGQETQYF TGTGCCAGCAACGGACAGGGAAGGGGCCAAGAGACCCAGTACTTC
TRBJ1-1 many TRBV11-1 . CAWEGRENTEAFF TGTGCTTGGGAGGGCAGGGAGAACACTGAAGCTTTCTTT
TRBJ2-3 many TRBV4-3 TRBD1 CASSQRIDRGRPYF TGCGCCAGCAGCCAACGGATCGACAGGGGGCGTCCCTATTTT
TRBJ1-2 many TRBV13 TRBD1 CASSAGQENGYTF TGTGCCAGCAGCGCCGGACAGGAAAATGGCTACACCTTC
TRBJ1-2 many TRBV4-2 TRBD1 CASTRTGVEGYTF TGTGCCAGCACCCGAACAGGGGTGGAAGGCTACACCTTC
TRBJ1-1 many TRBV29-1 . CSDYRPHIPNTEAFF TGCAGCGACTACAGGCCTCATATCCCTAACACTGAAGCTTTCTTT
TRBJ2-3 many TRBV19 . CASSMGDSPSTDTQYF TGTGCCAGTAGTATGGGGGACTCACCCAGCACAGATACGCAGTATTTT
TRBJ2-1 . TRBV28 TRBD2 CASSISSGIRGEQFF TGTGCCAGCAGTATTTCTAGCGGGATTAGGGGTGAGCAGTTCTTC
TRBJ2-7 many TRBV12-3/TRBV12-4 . CASSSRIGGAYEQYF TGTGCCAGCAGTTCCCGTATCGGCGGGGCCTACGAGCAGTACTTC
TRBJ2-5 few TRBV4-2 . CATQRLYQETQYF TGTGCCACCCAACGGTTGTACCAAGAGACCCAGTACTTC
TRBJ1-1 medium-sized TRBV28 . CASRIGDWNTEAFF TGTGCCAGCAGAATCGGGGACTGGAACACTGAAGCTTTCTTT
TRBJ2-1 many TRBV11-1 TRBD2 CASRDPLAGLFF TGTGCCAGCAGGGACCCTCTAGCGGGACTTTTCTTC
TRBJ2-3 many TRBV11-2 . CASSITSTDTQYF TGTGCCAGCAGCATAACTAGCACAGATACGCAGTATTTT
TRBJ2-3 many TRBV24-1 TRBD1 CATSDPGTGRRDTQYF TGTGCCACCAGTGACCCAGGGACAGGGAGGAGAGATACGCAGTATTTT